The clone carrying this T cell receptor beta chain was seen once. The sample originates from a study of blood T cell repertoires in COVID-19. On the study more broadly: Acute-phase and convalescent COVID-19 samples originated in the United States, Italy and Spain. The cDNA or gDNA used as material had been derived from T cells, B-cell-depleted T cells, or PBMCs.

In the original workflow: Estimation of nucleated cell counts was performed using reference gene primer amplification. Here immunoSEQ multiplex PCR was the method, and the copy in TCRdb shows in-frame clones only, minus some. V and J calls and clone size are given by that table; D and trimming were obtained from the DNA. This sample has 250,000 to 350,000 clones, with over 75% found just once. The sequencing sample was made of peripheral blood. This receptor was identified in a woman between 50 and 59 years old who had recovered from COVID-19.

The CDR3 sequence: CATSDGYRGEQYF. Written as DNA, the CDR3 is TGTGCCACCAGTGATGGGTACAGGGGCGAGCAGTACTTC. The J gene is TRBJ2-7, the V gene TRBV24-1, with TRBD1 matching 7 bases. With V trimmed by 3 bases and J by 6 bases, 4 bases remained unmatched. Germline CDR1 reads KGHDR; CDR2 reads SFDVKD. The CDR3 spans 13 residues.